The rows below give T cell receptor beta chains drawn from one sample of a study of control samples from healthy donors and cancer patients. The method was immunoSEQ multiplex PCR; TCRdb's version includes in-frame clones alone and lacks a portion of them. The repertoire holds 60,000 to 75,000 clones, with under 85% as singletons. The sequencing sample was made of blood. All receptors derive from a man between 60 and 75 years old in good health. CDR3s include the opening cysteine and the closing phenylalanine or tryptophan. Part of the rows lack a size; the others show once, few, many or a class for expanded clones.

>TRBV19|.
CASKASGGASLSQHF
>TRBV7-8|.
CASSLRAGFSTDTQYF
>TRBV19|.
CASSTTGRGTPLHF
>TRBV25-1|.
CASSERDSNQPQHF
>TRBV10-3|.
CAISATDPNTGELFF
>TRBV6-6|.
CASSPTGANTEAFF
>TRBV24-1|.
CATSDPNPRNTDTQYF
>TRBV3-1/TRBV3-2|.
CASSQAGGTDTQYF
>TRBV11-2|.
CASSGNRYNEQFF
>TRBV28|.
CASSLPGENNEQFF
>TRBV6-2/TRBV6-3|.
CASSYSLSSYPGTMGEKLFF
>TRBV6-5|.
CASSYTRPGANVLTF
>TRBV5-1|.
CASSLSGGSSNQPQHF
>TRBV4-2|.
CASSPSGGETGIPANYGYTF
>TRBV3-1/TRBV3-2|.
CASSVGGRTRMGEQYF
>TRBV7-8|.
CASSSRTELYEQYF
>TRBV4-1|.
CASSQGSSGDPYTQYF
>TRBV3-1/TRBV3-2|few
CASSQGRQISGNTIYF
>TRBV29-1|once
CSAQSGVGETQYF
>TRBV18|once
CASSPTGGGYNEQFF
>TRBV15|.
CATSRDRAGGTDTQYF
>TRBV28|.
CASSLGQATYEQYF
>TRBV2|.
CASSFGITDRSRNEQFF
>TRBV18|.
CASSPAGQGARNEQYF
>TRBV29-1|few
CSVVEPDFTNTQYF
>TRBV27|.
CASSLIRGSYEQYF
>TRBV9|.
CASSVEAQNTEAFF
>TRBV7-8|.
CASSLALGAYEQYF
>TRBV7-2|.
CASSSVAGGPIEQYF
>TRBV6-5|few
CASRLQGGPDTQYF
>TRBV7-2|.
CASSPRQGAGEAFF
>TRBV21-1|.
CASSKASQGLSQPQHF
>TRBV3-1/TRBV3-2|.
CASSQGTPAYYEQYF
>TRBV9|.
CASSDGLADYNEQFF
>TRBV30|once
CACTRRPARNEQFF
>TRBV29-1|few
CSVEDLGNFHEQYF
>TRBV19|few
CASSPQTDGYTDTQYF
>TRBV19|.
CASSILGGPTDTQYF
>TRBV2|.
CASSPRLNTEAFF
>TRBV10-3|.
CAISGGGTEAFF
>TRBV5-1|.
CASSPRVYTGELFF
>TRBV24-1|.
CATSRTSGIIDTQYF
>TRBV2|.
CASSGIGGFTDTQYF
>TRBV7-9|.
CASSFRGADTQYF
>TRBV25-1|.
CASSDQREVNEQFF
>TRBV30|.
CAWSVLRYSRRNTGELFF
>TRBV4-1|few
CASSHRGDSNQPQHF
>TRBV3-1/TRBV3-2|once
CASSLGWSYTF
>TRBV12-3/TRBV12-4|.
CASRGGSYEQYF
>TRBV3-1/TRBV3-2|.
CASSQGVGRAGEQYF
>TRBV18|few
CASSPGGYEQFF
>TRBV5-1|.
CASSLVDRFTEAFF
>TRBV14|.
CASSQVGTIQETQYF
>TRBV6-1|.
CASSEDSRDPGQIETQYF
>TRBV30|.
CAWSFSLNYGYTF
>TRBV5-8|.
CASRDDRVYEQYF
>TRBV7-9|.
CASSLGGSTYEQYF
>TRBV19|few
CASTLDSGVRSPLHF
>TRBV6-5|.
CASSYLDLTGELFF